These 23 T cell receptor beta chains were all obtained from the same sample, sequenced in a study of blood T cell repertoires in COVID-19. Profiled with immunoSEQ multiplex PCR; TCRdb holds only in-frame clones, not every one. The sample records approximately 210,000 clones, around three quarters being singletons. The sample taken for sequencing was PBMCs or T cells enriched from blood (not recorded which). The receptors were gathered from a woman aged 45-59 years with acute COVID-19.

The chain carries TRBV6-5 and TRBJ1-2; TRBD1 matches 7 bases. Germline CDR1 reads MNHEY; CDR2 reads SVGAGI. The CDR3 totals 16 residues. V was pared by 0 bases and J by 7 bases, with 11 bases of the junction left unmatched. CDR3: CASSYSQLTGASGYTF. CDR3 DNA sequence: TGTGCCAGCAGTTACTCCCAACTCACAGGGGCGAGTGGCTACACCTTC.

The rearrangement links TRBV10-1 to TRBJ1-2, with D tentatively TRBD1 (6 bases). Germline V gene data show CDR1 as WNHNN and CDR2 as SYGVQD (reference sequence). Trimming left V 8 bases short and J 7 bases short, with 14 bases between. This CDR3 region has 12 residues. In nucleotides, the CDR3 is TGCGCCAGCGACATCGCAGGGGTTGGCTACACCTTC. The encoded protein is CASDIAGVGYTF.

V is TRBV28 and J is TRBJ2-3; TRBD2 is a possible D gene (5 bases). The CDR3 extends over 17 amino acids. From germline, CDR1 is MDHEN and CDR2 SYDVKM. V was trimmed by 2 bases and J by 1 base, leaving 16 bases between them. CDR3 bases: TGTGCCAGCAGTTTAGAGGGTCCCGTTCGGGGCACAGATACGCAGTATTTT. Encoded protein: CASSLEGPVRGTDTQYF.

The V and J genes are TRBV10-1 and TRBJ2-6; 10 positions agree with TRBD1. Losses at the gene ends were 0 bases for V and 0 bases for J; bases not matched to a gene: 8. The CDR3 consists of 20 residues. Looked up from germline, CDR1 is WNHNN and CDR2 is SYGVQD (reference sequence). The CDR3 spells CASSESQSGQGVSGANVLTF. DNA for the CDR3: TGCGCCAGCAGTGAGTCTCAGAGCGGACAGGGGGTCTCTGGGGCCAACGTCCTGACTTTC.

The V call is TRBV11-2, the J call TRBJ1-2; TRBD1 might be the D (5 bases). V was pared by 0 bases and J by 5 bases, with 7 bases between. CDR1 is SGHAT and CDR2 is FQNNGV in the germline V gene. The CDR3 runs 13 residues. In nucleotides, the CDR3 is TGTGCCAGCAGCTTAGAACCAGGGTATGGCTACACCTTC. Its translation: CASSLEPGYGYTF.

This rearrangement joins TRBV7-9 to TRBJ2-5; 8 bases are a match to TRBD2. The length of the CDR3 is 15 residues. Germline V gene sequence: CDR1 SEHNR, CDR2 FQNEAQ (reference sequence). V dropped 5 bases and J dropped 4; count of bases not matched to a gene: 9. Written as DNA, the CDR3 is TGTGCCAGCAGCCCGGGACTAGGCTTAACAGAGACCCAGTACTTC. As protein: CASSPGLGLTETQYF. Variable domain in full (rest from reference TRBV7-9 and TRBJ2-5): DTGVSQNPRHKITKRGQNVTFRCDPISEHNRLYWYRQTLGQGPEFLTYFQNEAQLEKSRLLSDRFSAERPKGSFSTLEIQRTEQGDSAMYLCASSPGLGLTETQYFGPGTRLLVL.

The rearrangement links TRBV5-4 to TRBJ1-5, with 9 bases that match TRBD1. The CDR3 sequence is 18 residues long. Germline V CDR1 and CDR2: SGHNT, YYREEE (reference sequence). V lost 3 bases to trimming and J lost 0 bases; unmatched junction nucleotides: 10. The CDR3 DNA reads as TGTGCCAGCAGCTCACCGGGACAGGGCGCCTATAGCAATCAGCCCCAGCATTTT. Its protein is CASSSPGQGAYSNQPQHF.

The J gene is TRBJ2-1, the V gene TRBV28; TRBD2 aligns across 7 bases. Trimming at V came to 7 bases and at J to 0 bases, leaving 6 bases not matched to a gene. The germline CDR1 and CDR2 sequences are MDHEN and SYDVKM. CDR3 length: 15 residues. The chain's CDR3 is CASIEAGSSYNEQFF. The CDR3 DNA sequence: TGTGCCAGCATCGAAGCGGGGAGCTCCTACAATGAGCAGTTCTTC. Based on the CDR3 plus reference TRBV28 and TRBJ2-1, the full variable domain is DVKVTQSSRYLVKRTGEKVFLECVQDMDHENMFWYRQDPGLGLRLIYFSYDVKMKEKGDIPEGYSVSREKKERFSLILESASTNQTSMYLCASIEAGSSYNEQFFGPGTRLTVL.

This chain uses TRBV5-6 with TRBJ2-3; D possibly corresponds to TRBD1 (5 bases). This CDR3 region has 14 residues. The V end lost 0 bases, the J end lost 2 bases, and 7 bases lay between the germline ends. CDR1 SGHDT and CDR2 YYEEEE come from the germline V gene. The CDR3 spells CASSLADNTDTQYF. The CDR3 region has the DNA TGTGCCAGCAGCTTGGCGGACAACACAGATACGCAGTATTTT.

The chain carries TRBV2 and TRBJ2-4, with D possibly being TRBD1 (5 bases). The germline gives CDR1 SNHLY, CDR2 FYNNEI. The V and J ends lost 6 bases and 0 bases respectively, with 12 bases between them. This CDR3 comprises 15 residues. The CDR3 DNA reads TGTGCCAGCAGACCAGGGTCTGGAGCCAAAAACATTCAGTACTTC. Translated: CASRPGSGAKNIQYF.

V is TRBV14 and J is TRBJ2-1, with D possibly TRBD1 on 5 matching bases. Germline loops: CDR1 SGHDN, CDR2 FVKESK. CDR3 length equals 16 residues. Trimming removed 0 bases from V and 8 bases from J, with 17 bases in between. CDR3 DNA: TGTGCCAGCAGCCAAGAAAGGGGTGTCTTATTCGATGAGCAGTTCTTC. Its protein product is CASSQERGVLFDEQFF.

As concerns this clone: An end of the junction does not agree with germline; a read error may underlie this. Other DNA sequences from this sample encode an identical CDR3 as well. The CDR3, as DNA: TGTGCCAGCATACTTGCGGGGCACAACACCGGGGAGTTGTTTTTT. It yields the protein CASILAGHNTGELFF. The chain employs TRBV7-9 and TRBJ2-2; a weak D match, TRBD2 (6 bases). Germline lookup yields CDR1 SEHNR and CDR2 FQNEAQ (reference sequence). The CDR3 consists of 15 residues.

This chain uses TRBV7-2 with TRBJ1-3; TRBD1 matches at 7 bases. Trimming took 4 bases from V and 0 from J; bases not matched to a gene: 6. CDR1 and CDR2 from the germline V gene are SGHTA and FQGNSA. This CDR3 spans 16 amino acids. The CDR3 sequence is CASSYDRVSSGNTIYF. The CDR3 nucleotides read TGTGCCAGCAGCTACGACAGGGTGAGCTCTGGAAACACCATATATTTT.

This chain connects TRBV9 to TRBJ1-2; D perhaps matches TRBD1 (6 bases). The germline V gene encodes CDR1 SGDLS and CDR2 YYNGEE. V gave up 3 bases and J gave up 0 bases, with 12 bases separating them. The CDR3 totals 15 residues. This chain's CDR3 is CASSAGQLANYGYTF. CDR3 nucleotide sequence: TGTGCCAGCAGCGCCGGACAGCTAGCTAACTATGGCTACACCTTC.

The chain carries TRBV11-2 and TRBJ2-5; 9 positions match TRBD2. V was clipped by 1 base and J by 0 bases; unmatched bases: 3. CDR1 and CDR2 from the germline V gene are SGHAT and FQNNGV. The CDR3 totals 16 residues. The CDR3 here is CASSLALAGYQETQYF. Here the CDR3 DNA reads TGTGCCAGCAGCTTAGCTCTAGCGGGGTACCAAGAGACCCAGTACTTC.

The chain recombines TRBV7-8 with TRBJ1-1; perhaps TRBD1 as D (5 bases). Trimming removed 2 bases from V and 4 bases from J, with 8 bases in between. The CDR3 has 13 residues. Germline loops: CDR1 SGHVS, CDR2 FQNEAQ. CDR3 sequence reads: CASSLFGATEAFF. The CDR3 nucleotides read TGTGCCAGCAGCTTATTTGGGGCCACTGAAGCTTTCTTT. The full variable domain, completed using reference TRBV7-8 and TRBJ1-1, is GAGVSQSPRYKVAKRGQDVALRCDPISGHVSLFWYQQALGQGPEFLTYFQNEAQLDKSGLPSDRFFAERPEGSVSTLKIQRTQQEDSAVYLCASSLFGATEAFFGQGTRLTVV.

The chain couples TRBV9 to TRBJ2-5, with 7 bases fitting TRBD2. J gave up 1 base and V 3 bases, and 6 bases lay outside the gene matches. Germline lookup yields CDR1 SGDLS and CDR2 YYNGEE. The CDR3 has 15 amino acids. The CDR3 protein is CASSARAGFQETQYF. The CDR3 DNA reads TGTGCCAGCAGCGCTAGAGCGGGGTTCCAAGAGACCCAGTACTTC.

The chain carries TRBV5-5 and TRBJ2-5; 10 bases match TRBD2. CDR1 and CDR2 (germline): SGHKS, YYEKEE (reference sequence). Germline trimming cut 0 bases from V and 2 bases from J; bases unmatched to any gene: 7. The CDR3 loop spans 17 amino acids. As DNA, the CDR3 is TGTGCCAGCAGCTTGGCGGGATTAGCGGGGGGTCAAGAGACCCAGTACTTC. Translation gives CASSLAGLAGGQETQYF.

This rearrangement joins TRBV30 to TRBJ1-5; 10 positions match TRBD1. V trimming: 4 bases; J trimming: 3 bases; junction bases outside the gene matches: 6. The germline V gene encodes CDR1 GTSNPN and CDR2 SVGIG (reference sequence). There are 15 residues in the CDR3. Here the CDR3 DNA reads TGTGCCTGGAAGGGACAGGGGATTCCCAATCAGCCCCAGCATTTT. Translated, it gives CAWKGQGIPNQPQHF.

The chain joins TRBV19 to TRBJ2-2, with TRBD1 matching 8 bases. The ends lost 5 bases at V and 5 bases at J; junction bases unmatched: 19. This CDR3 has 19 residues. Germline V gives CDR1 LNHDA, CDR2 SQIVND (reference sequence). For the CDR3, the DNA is TGTGCCAGTAGTTCCTCCCGGACAGGGTATCGAGTTTATACCGGGGAGCTGTTTTTT. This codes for CASSSSRTGYRVYTGELFF.

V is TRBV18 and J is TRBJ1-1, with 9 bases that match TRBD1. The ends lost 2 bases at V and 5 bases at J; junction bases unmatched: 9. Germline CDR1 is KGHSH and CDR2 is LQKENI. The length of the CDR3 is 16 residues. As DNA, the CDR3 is TGTGCCAGCTCACCAAGCGGGACAGGGAGGGGGACTGAAGCTTTCTTT. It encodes CASSPSGTGRGTEAFF.

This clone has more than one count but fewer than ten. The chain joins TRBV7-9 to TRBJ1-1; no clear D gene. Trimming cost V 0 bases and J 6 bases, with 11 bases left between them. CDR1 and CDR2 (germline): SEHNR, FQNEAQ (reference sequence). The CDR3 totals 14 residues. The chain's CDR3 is CASSLATGKAEAFF. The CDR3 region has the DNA TGTGCCAGCAGCTTAGCAACGGGTAAGGCTGAAGCTTTCTTT.

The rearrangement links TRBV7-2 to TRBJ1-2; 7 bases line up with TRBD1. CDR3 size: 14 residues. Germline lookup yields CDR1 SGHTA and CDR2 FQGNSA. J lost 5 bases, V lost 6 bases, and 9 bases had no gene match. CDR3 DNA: TGTGCCAGCAGTTTGAAGGGGGCGGGGTATGGCTACACCTTC. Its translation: CASSLKGAGYGYTF.